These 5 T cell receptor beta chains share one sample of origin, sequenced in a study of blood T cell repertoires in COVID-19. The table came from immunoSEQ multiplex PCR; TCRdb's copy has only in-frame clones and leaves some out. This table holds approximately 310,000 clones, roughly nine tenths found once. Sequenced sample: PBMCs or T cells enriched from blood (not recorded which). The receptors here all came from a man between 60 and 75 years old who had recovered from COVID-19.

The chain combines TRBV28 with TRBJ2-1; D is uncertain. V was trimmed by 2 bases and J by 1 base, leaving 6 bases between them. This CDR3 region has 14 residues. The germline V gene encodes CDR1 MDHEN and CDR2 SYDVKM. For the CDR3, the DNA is TGTGCCAGCAGTTTAGGGCCGTCCTACAATGAGCAGTTCTTC. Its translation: CASSLGPSYNEQFF.

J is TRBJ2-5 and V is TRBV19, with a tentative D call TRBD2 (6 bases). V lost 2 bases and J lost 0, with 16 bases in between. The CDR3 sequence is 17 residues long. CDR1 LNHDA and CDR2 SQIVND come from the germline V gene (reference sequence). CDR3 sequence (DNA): TGTGCCAGTAGTATATTTGGCGGGATAGGTTACCAAGAGACCCAGTACTTC. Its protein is CASSIFGGIGYQETQYF.

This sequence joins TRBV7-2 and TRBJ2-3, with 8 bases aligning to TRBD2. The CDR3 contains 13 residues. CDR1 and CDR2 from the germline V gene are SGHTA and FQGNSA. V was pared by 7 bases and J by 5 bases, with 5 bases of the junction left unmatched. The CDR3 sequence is CASKRELLDTQYF. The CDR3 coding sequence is TGTGCCAGCAAGCGGGAGTTGCTAGATACGCAGTATTTT.

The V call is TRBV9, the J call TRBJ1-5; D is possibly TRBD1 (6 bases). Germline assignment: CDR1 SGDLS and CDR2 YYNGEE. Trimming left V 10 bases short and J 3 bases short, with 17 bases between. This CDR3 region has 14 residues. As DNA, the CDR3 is TGTGCCGGCCAAAACAGGGAAACCAATCAGCCCCAGCATTTT. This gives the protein CAGQNRETNQPQHF.

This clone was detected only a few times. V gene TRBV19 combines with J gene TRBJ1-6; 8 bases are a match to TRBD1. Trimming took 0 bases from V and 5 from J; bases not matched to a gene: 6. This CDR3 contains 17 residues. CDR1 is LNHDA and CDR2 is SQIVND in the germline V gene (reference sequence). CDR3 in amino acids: CASSIDRTGPNNSPLHF. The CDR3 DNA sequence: TGTGCCAGTAGTATAGACAGGACAGGGCCAAATAATTCACCCCTCCACTTT.